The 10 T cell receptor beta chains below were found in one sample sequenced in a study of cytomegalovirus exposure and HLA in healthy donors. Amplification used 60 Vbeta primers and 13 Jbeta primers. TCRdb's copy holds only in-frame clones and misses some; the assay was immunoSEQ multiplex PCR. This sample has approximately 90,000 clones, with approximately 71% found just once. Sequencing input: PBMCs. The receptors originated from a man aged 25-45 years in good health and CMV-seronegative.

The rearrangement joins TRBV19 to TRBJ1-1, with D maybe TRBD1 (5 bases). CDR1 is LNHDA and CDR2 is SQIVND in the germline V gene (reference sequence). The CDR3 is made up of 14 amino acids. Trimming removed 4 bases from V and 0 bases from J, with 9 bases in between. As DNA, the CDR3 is TGTGCCAGTAGTAGGGACTTCATGAACACTGAAGCTTTCTTT. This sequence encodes CASSRDFMNTEAFF.

CDR3 DNA: TGTGCCAGCAATACCGGGGGGGAGGCCACCGGGGAGCTGTTTTTT. Protein product: CASNTGGEATGELFF. The chain recombines TRBV5-4 with TRBJ2-2; 8 bases are a match to TRBD2. The CDR3 totals 15 residues. CDR1 SGHNT and CDR2 YYREEE come from the germline V gene (reference sequence). V shed 6 bases and J 4 bases; nucleotides not matched to a gene: 8.

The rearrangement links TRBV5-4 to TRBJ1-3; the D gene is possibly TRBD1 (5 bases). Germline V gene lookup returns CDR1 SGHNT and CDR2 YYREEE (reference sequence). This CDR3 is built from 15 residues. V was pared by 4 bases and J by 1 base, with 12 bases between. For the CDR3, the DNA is TGTGCCAGCAGCCTTGACCGACAGTCTGGAAACACCATATATTTT. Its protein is CASSLDRQSGNTIYF. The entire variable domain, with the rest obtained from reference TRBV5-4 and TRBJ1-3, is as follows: ETGVTQSPTHLIKTRGQQVTLRCSSQSGHNTVSWYQQALGQGPQFIFQYYREEENGRGNFPPRFSGLQFPNYSSELNVNALELDDSALYLCASSLDRQSGNTIYFGEGSWLTVV.

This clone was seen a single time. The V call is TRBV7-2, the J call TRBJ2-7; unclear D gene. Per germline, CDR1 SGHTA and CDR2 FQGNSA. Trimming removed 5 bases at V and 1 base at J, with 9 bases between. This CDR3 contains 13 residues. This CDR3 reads CASSLAWSYEQYF. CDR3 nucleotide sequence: TGTGCCAGCAGCCTGGCCTGGTCCTACGAGCAGTACTTC.

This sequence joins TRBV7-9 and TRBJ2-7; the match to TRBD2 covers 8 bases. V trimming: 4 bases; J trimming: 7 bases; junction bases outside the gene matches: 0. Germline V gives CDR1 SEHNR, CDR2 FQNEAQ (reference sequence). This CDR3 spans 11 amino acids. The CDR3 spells CASSSGGEQYF. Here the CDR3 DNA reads TGTGCCAGCAGCTCGGGGGGGGAGCAGTACTTC. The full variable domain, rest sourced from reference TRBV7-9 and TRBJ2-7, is DTGVSQNPRHKITKRGQNVTFRCDPISEHNRLYWYRQTLGQGPEFLTYFQNEAQLEKSRLLSDRFSAERPKGSFSTLEIQRTEQGDSAMYLCASSSGGEQYFGPGTRLTVT.

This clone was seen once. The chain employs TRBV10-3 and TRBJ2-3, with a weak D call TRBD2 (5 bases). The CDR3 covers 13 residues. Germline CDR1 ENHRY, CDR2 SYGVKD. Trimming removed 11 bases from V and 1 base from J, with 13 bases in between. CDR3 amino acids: CAARGSGTDTQYF. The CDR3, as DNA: TGTGCCGCCCGGGGTAGCGGCACAGATACGCAGTATTTT.

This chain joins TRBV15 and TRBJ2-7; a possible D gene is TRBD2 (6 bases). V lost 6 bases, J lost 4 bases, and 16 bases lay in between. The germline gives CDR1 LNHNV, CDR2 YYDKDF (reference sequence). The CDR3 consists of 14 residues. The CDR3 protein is CATREDAGKYEQYF. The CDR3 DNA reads TGTGCCACCAGGGAGGACGCGGGGAAGTACGAGCAGTACTTC.

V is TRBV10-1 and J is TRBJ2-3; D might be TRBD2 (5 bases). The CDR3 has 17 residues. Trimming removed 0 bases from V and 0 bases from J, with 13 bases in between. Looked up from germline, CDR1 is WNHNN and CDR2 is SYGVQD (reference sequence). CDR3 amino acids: CASSESWTATSTDTQYF. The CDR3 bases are TGCGCCAGCAGTGAGTCCTGGACTGCTACTAGCACAGATACGCAGTATTTT.

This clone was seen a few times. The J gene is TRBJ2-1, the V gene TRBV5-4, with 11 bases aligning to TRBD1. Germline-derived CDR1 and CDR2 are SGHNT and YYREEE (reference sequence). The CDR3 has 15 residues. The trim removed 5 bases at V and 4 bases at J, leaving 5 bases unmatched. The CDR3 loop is CASSYGQGAYNEQFF. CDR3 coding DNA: TGTGCCAGCAGTTACGGACAGGGGGCATACAATGAGCAGTTCTTC.

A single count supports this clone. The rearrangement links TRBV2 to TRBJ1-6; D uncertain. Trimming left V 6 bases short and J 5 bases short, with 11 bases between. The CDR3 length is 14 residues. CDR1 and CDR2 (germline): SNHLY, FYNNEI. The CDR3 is CASRPDTDNSPLHF. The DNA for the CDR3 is TGTGCCAGCAGACCCGACACCGATAATTCACCCCTCCACTTT.